These T cell receptor beta chains were read from a single sample in a study of blood T cell repertoires in COVID-19. Data came from immunoSEQ multiplex PCR; TCRdb stores just in-frame clones and leaves some out. The sample consists of about 11,000 clones, around nine tenths of them appearing once. Sequencing was performed on peripheral blood. The receptors come from a human donor in a cohort sampled during active COVID-19. Each CDR3 is given with its conserved first and last residue. Fields, in order: V gene, clone size, J gene, D gene, CDR3 protein, CDR3 DNA. A D gene is named only where the DNA matches it firmly. A row's size may be missing; if present it is once, few, many or a size class.

>TRBV28|-|TRBJ2-7|TRBD1
CASSIPGQGTYEQYF
TGTGCCAGCAGCATACCGGGACAGGGTACCTACGAGCAGTACTTC
>TRBV19|-|TRBJ2-7|TRBD1
CASSLQTGRWEQYF
TGTGCCAGTAGTCTACAGACAGGGCGGTGGGAGCAGTACTTC
>TRBV9|-|TRBJ2-3|TRBD2
CASSERTSATDTQYF
TGTGCCAGCAGCGAGAGGACTAGCGCCACAGATACGCAGTATTTT
>TRBV28|-|TRBJ2-1|TRBD2
CASSFAGVRGNEQFF
TGTGCCAGCAGTTTTGCGGGAGTTCGAGGCAATGAGCAGTTCTTC
>TRBV5-1|-|TRBJ2-6|-
CASSVEGSGANVLTF
TGCGCCAGCAGCGTTGAGGGTTCTGGGGCCAACGTCCTGACTTTC
>TRBV10-3|-|TRBJ2-4|-
CAISEGREENIQYF
TGTGCCATCAGTGAAGGGAGAGAGGAAAACATTCAGTACTTC
>TRBV3-1/TRBV3-2|-|TRBJ2-1|TRBD1
CASSATGGSSYNEQFF
TGTGCCAGCAGTGCGACAGGGGGCAGTTCCTACAATGAGCAGTTCTTC
>TRBV28|-|TRBJ2-7|TRBD2
CASSSPGVAGGAYEQYF
TGTGCCAGCAGTTCCCCGGGGGTTGCGGGAGGTGCTTACGAGCAGTACTTC
>TRBV6-5|-|TRBJ1-2|-
CASSSLYYGYTF
TGTGCCAGCAGTTCCTTATACTATGGCTACACCTTC
>TRBV28|once|TRBJ2-1|TRBD2
CASTALAGGYNEQFF
TGTGCCAGCACCGCCCTAGCGGGAGGGTACAATGAGCAGTTCTTC
>TRBV6-4|few|TRBJ1-1|-
CASSDRTDSEAFF
TGTGCCAGCAGTGACCGTACGGACAGCGAAGCTTTCTTT
>TRBV7-2|-|TRBJ2-3|TRBD2
CASSLRGLAGGGDTQYF
TGTGCCAGCAGCTTAAGGGGACTAGCGGGAGGTGGTGATACGCAGTATTTT
>TRBV19|-|TRBJ2-3|TRBD2
CASNLAGAHTQYF
TGTGCCAGTAACCTAGCGGGAGCCCATACGCAGTATTTT
>TRBV11-2|few|TRBJ2-2|-
CASSHYPEDTGELFF
TGTGCCAGCAGCCATTACCCGGAGGACACCGGGGAGCTGTTTTTT
>TRBV4-3|-|TRBJ2-5|TRBD1
CASSQGQGRETQYF
TGCGCCAGCAGCCAAGGACAGGGGAGAGAGACCCAGTACTTC
>TRBV29-1|-|TRBJ2-3|-
CSVQGWGGRADTQYF
TGCAGCGTTCAAGGTTGGGGGGGGCGAGCAGATACGCAGTATTTT
>TRBV2|-|TRBJ2-1|-
CASSQQGTHYNEQFF
TGTGCCAGCAGCCAACAGGGAACCCATTACAATGAGCAGTTCTTC
>TRBV5-1|once|TRBJ2-7|-
CASSPPNDSPSYF
TGCGCCAGCAGCCCGCCCAATGACAGTCCCTCGTACTTC
>TRBV10-1|-|TRBJ2-2|TRBD1
CASSESKQGLITGELFF
TGCGCCAGCAGTGAGTCGAAACAGGGGCTAATTACCGGGGAGCTGTTTTTT
>TRBV5-1|-|TRBJ1-3|TRBD1
CASSSTGQGLPGRGNTIYF
TGCGCCAGCAGCTCAACCGGACAGGGTTTGCCGGGACGTGGAAACACCATATATTTT
>TRBV2|-|TRBJ1-4|-
CASSVERSGEKLFF
TGTGCCAGCAGTGTGGAGCGTAGTGGTGAAAAACTGTTTTTT
>TRBV28|-|TRBJ1-4|-
CASSLGGATNEKLFF
TGTGCCAGCAGTTTAGGGGGCGCAACTAATGAAAAACTGTTTTTT
>TRBV7-2|once|TRBJ2-7|TRBD2
CASSFFGDYAYEQYF
TGTGCCAGCAGCTTTTTTGGGGACTACGCCTACGAGCAGTACTTC
>TRBV27|few|TRBJ2-5|-
CASSPRTGGGSGETQYF
TGTGCCAGCAGCCCGCGGACAGGAGGGGGTTCGGGAGAGACCCAGTACTTC
>TRBV12-3/TRBV12-4|few|TRBJ1-5|-
CASSAPSQPQHF
TGTGCCAGCAGTGCCCCTAGTCAGCCCCAGCATTTT
>TRBV7-2|once|TRBJ1-1|TRBD1
CASSLQTGLSTEAFF
TGTGCCAGCAGTCTTCAGACAGGGCTGAGCACTGAAGCTTTCTTT
>TRBV14|-|TRBJ1-6|TRBD1
CASSQFGGGLDNSPLHF
TGTGCCAGCAGCCAATTTGGAGGGGGCTTGGATAATTCACCCCTCCACTTT
>TRBV5-6|-|TRBJ2-7|-
CASSHSYEQYF
TGTGCCAGCAGTCACTCCTACGAGCAGTACTTC
>TRBV6-5|-|TRBJ1-2|TRBD1
CASSSGQGLYGYTF
TGTGCCAGCAGTTCGGGACAGGGCCTCTATGGCTACACCTTC
>TRBV5-4|-|TRBJ2-3|-
CASSYGPGETDTQYF
TGTGCCAGCAGTTATGGCCCGGGAGAGACAGATACGCAGTATTTT
>TRBV6-5|-|TRBJ1-5|-
CASSYSRDQPQHF
TGTGCCAGCAGTTACTCCCGGGATCAGCCCCAGCATTTT
>TRBV29-1|-|TRBJ2-3|-
CSVEAGTDTQYF
TGCAGCGTTGAAGCAGGGACAGATACGCAGTATTTT
>TRBV19|-|TRBJ2-6|-
CASSIAGVSGANVLTF
TGTGCCAGTAGTATCGCAGGGGTCTCTGGGGCCAACGTCCTGACTTTC
>TRBV5-6|-|TRBJ2-3|-
CASSPGILPSGTDTQYF
TGTGCCAGCAGCCCGGGGATACTGCCTTCGGGCACAGATACGCAGTATTTT
>TRBV4-2|once|TRBJ1-4|-
CASSPRENNEKLFF
TGTGCCAGCAGCCCGCGGGAGAATAATGAAAAACTGTTTTTT
>TRBV6-5|few|TRBJ1-2|-
CASSYSGQGLGGYTF
TGTGCCAGCAGTTACTCGGGGCAGGGGCTGGGTGGCTACACCTTC
>TRBV13|-|TRBJ2-3|-
CASSLTGLARTDTQYF
TGTGCCAGCAGCTTAACGGGACTCGCCCGCACAGATACGCAGTATTTT
>TRBV2|-|TRBJ2-6|-
CASRKDRTGANVLTF
TGTGCCAGCAGGAAGGACAGAACTGGGGCCAACGTCCTGACTTTC
>TRBV2|-|TRBJ1-3|-
CASSVTVLGSGNTIYF
TGTGCCAGCAGTGTGACAGTCCTGGGCTCTGGAAACACCATATATTTT
>TRBV7-9|-|TRBJ2-7|-
CASSSSSSYEQYF
TGTGCCAGCAGCTCATCGAGTTCCTACGAGCAGTACTTC
>TRBV5-1|-|TRBJ1-1|TRBD1
CASSTQGGGGTEAFF
TGCGCCAGCAGCACCCAGGGGGGAGGCGGCACTGAAGCTTTCTTT
>TRBV7-8|-|TRBJ2-5|TRBD1
CASSPATGAPQETQYF
TGTGCCAGCAGCCCTGCGACAGGGGCCCCTCAAGAGACCCAGTACTTC
>TRBV28|-|TRBJ2-7|-
CASSPAYEQYF
TGTGCCAGCAGCCCCGCCTACGAGCAGTACTTC
>TRBV27|-|TRBJ2-7|TRBD2
CASSRGTTYEQYF
TGTGCCAGCAGCCGCGGGACTACCTACGAGCAGTACTTC
>TRBV14|-|TRBJ2-5|TRBD2
CASRHSGFLGTQYF
TGTGCCAGCAGACATAGCGGGTTCCTCGGGACCCAGTACTTC
>TRBV5-1|-|TRBJ2-4|-
CASVGRGEIRAKNIQYF
TGCGCCAGCGTAGGCAGGGGGGAGATTAGAGCCAAAAACATTCAGTACTTC
>TRBV6-6|-|TRBJ1-1|TRBD1
CASLREGATEAFF
TGTGCCAGCCTCCGTGAGGGGGCAACTGAAGCTTTCTTT
>TRBV29-1|-|TRBJ2-3|-
CSVGRIIPEVTQYF
TGCAGCGTGGGCCGCATAATCCCAGAGGTTACGCAGTATTTT
>TRBV19|-|TRBJ2-1|TRBD2
CASSVGGPNEQFF
TGTGCCAGTAGCGTGGGAGGGCCCAATGAGCAGTTCTTC